This T cell receptor beta chain was obtained from a study of beta chain features in type 1 diabetes (dated by TCRdb to 2017 to 2018). With respect to the entire study: Mean age, gender distribution, total cell number and subset yield were not different between patients and healthy donors. A total of under 120,000,000 sorted cells were examined across all samples, and RNA yield correlated strongly with the number of cells per subset. In the study, recently diagnosed type 1 diabetes patients and matched healthy donors were compared on the TCRB repertoires of their sorted circulating CD4+ T cell subsets. Whereas all 30 or so donors provided naive and central memory subsets, regulatory and stem cell-like memory subsets were isolated from just 8 patients and roughly 8 healthy donors.

Each donor gave one peripheral blood draw, averaging about 120 mL, which was collected into heparinised tubes. Naive, central memory, regulatory and stem cell-like memory CD4+ T cells were sorted on a BD FACSAria II using a panel including CD45RO, CCR7, CD25, CD127, CD95 and CD27. Every sorted population had a purity above 95%. Right away, PBMCs were isolated by Lymphoprep density gradient centrifugation and were stained directly, with no culture step. Samples were stained and sorted in pairs, with one healthy donor and one patient per experiment, so that batch effects were minimized. This clone has only a few counts. Its antigen is unknown. No clone much larger than this one lies a single base away; base qualities are absent. All of the isolated RNA was reverse transcribed with the High Capacity cDNA Reverse Transcription Kit, so expressed TCRB transcripts were sequenced. Deep immunoSEQ sequencing was performed on naive, central memory and regulatory T cell samples, with an average of about 3.57 million total reads per sample. Sorted cells were lysed in RLT buffer and RNA was extracted with DNase-treated RNeasy Micro or Mini kits, depending on cell number. Each cell subset was processed on its own to prevent cross-contamination, while patient and healthy donor samples were processed together. The immunoSEQ multiplex PCR was used to amplify TCRB sequences from cDNA, yielding 87-bp fragments that span the CDR3 region. The amplicons were sequenced using the Illumina HiSeq platform. Per the original workflow: PCR bias was corrected computationally using synthetic template baselines, and reads within Hamming distance 2 were collapsed, with unmergeable singletons discarded. Reads were aligned against IMGT so that V, D and J genes, CDR3 length and insertions or deletions at six rearrangement sites could be assigned. Within each subset, clonotype counts were normalized to the number of sorted cells before true diversity and Gini coefficients were calculated with the tcR R package. The overlap coefficient, calculated on TCRB nucleotide sequences, was used to quantify repertoire sharing. As a proxy for the pre-selection repertoire, out-of-frame TCRB sequences from naive cells were analyzed. As stored in TCRdb, this immuneACCESS dataset retains in-frame rearrangements with V and J assigned. A fraction of the clones does not appear; measured against another copy, unresolved V genes explain less than half of the discrepancy, and the remainder lacks a known reason. From that table come the V and J calls and clone size; the DNA was used to work out D and trimming. A total of some 410,000 clones appear in this sample, about 10% of them only once. Of the sample, more than 0.045% is held by the ten largest clones.

General study outcomes and caveats: Because small numbers of individuals were included in the HLA sub-analyses, any influence of HLA type on TCRB rearrangement was left unresolved. Patients with type 1 diabetes made fewer insertions and deleted more nucleotides at VDJ recombination sites, implying thymic rearrangement abnormalities. The naive, central memory and regulatory TCRB repertoires appeared to resemble one another more closely among patients than among healthy donors. Because cDNA rather than genomic DNA was sequenced, highly expressing activated cells could have been over-represented, although no difference in activation and CD3 levels was found between groups. A moderate but significant shortening of TCRB CDR3 length was observed in type 1 diabetes patients in all four CD4+ subsets. PCR may preferentially amplify shorter templates, but because patient and control samples were amplified and corrected together, any resulting skew would affect both groups equally.

Looking up the germline V gene yields CDR1 MGHRA and CDR2 YSYEKL. From the cysteine up to the phenylalanine, the CDR3 has a length of 15 residues. The only DNA kept is the CDR3, 45 bases in frame from the first base. V is clipped by 1 base and J by 6 bases, and the sequence between their germline boundaries is 13 bases long. The source is a young woman in good health. The sample was naive CD4+ T cells from blood. Taken with the paper, the label for cell subset or site translates to: true naive CD4+ T cells. Recombination joined TRBV4-1 with TRBJ2-4; there is no confident call for the D gene. The encoded CDR3 is CASSQVGLAINIQYF. The DNA reads TGCGCCAGCAGCCAAGTCGGGTTGGCGATAAACATTCAGTACTTC.